One TCR beta chain is described in this entry. With random hexamers, roughly 0.45 to 1 ug RNA was reverse transcribed. An immunoSEQ multiplex PCR generated amplified TCR beta CDR3 products spanning 54 Vbeta and 13 Jbeta. One entry per CDR3 protein results from TCRdb running MiXCR on the immunoSEQ multiplex PCR reads. The sample has approximately 120,000 distinct CDR3 sequences; about nine tenths are singletons. This sample is part of a study of CD8 T cells in Susac syndrome. V shed 3 bases and J shed 0 bases, with 9 bases lying between them. This CDR3 comprises 14 residues. Germline CDR1 SNHLY, CDR2 FYNNEI.

The chain couples TRBV2 to TRBJ2-7; D uncertain. The sequenced sample was CD4+ T cells from PBMCs. The TCR comes from a human donor in good health. CDR3 loop: CASSDGPVSYEQYF. Here the CDR3 DNA reads TGTGCCAGCAGTGACGGGCCCGTCTCCTACGAGCAGTACTTC.